This T cell receptor beta chain was found in a study of lymphopenia after photon versus proton radiotherapy. General study points: In patients who died, overall survival fell as post-nadir TCR diversity dropped more.

The V end lost 2 bases, the J end lost 6 bases, and 18 bases lay between the germline ends. Germline-derived CDR1 and CDR2 are MNHEY and SMNVEV (reference sequence). The CDR3 length is 16 residues. Clones were sequenced by immunoSEQ multiplex PCR, and TCRdb holds only the in-frame ones, with some missing. Among about 70,000 clones listed, roughly 90% were seen once. This clone was recorded only once. Its antigen remains unidentified. Here the sequenced sample was peripheral blood, taken from a patient treated with photon-based radiotherapy. The TCR was taken from a woman in her thirties or forties with cholangiocarcinoma. V usage is TRBV27 and J usage is TRBJ2-3; D call uncertain. The chain's CDR3 is CASSLRSMYGGDTQYF. The CDR3 DNA sequence: TGTGCCAGCAGTTTACGGTCGATGTACGGCGGTGATACGCAGTATTTT.